Detailed here is one TCR beta chain. Its antigen is as yet unknown. The data are from a study of T cell responses to AZD1222 COVID-19 vaccine. General study results and limits: Increased Spike-specific TCR breadth and depth were observed after two AZD1222 doses.

Profiled with immunoSEQ multiplex PCR; TCRdb holds only in-frame clones, not every one. The sample includes fewer than 120,000 clones, roughly 93% of them seen just once. This material consisted of peripheral blood, taken 28 days after the second AZD1222 dose. The clonotype comes from an adult who received the AZD1222 COVID-19 vaccine.

The CDR3 reads CASSPLSSYNSPLHF. The CDR3, as DNA: TGTGCCAGCAGCCCACTAAGCTCCTATAATTCACCCCTCCACTTT. This chain connects TRBV7-9 to TRBJ1-6; D gene ambiguous. CDR1 is SEHNR, CDR2 FQNEAQ, per germline (reference sequence). Between the trimmed V and J ends, which lost 5 bases and 0 bases, there was a span of 8 bases. CDR3 size: 15 residues.